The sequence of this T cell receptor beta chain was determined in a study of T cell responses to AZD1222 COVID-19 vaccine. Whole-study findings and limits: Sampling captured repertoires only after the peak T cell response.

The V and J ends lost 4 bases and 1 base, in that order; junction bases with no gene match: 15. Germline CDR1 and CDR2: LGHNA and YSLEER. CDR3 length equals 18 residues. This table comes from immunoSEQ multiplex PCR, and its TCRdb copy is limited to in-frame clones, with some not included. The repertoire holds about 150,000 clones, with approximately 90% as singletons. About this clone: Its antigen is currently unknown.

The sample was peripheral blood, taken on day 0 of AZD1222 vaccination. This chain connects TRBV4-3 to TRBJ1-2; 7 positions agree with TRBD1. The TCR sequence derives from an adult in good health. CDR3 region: CASSPQVPTGTVNYGYTF. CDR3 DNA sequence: TGCGCCAGCAGCCCCCAAGTCCCCACCGGGACAGTTAACTATGGCTACACCTTC.